This record looks at one T cell receptor (beta chain) sequence and its context. The antigen is undetermined. The data are from a study of cytomegalovirus exposure and HLA in healthy donors. Overall study results and limits: Indistinguishable V segments such as TRBV6-2 and TRBV6-3 were excluded. Reportedly, diagnosis of cytomegalovirus status by the classifier showed high specificity and sensitivity. A reported reduction in N-insertions relative to the approximately 670-donor mean was seen in an Asian-associated ancestry cluster in a later analysis.

The PCR was carried out with 60 Vbeta primers and 13 Jbeta primers. Assay: immunoSEQ multiplex PCR; the TCRdb copy retains only in-frame clones and omits some. This table has 150,000 or so clones, approximately 82% appearing once. The CDR3 runs to 15 residues. Germline CDR1 reads MNHNS; CDR2 reads SASEGT. J lost 4 bases, V lost 8 bases, and 11 bases had no gene match. The TCR sequence derives from a man between 18 and 35 years old in good health and CMV-seropositive. Sequenced input: PBMCs. This sequence joins TRBV6-1 and TRBJ2-1; TRBD2 agrees at 7 bases. CDR3 sequence reads: CASAIGGLSYNEQFF. CDR3 in DNA: TGTGCCAGCGCTATCGGGGGGTTGTCATACAATGAGCAGTTCTTC.